This T cell receptor beta chain was sequenced during a study of OX40 agonist ivuxolimab in advanced cancers. This CDR3 contains 17 residues. Germline lookup yields CDR1 SGHAT and CDR2 FQNNGV. Trimming cost V 6 bases and J 10 bases; bases outside gene matches: 15. TCRdb's copy holds only in-frame clones and misses some; the assay was immunoSEQ multiplex PCR. The sample records over 55,000 clones, about 90% being singletons. The rearrangement uses TRBV11-2 and TRBJ2-1; 13 bases are a match to TRBD2. The sequence came from an adult with an advanced solid tumor such as melanoma, head and neck, liver or kidney cancer. Here the sequenced sample was CD4+ or CD8+ T cells sorted from blood, taken in a trial of the OX40 agonist ivuxolimab. The CDR3 spells CASSLMPGLAGNGEQFF. The CDR3, as DNA: TGTGCCAGCAGTCTTATGCCGGGACTAGCGGGAAATGGCGAGCAGTTCTTC.